This T cell receptor beta chain was sequenced for a study of T cell responses to AZD1222 COVID-19 vaccine. General study points: Targeting of unmutated variant regions was reportedly seen in nearly half of spike-specific TCRs. Clonal diversity was possibly underestimated, and white British individuals and females predominated among donors. Two AZD1222 administrations were followed by greater Spike-specific TCR breadth and depth. Distributed over spike, vaccine-associated CD4 TCRs predominated at 160-218 and 743-854.

Profiled with immunoSEQ multiplex PCR; TCRdb holds only in-frame clones, not every one. This table has more than 100,000 clones, 90% appearing once. Germline loops: CDR1 SGDLS, CDR2 YYNGEE. V was shortened by 3 bases and J by 0 bases, with 6 bases between the two germline ends. The CDR3 sequence is 14 residues long. This clone came up once. Its antigen is unidentified. The TCR was taken from an adult in good health. The V call is TRBV9, the J call TRBJ1-4; weak D call: TRBD1 (5 bases). This sample comprised peripheral blood, obtained on day 0 of AZD1222 vaccination. CDR3 amino acids: CASSEGPTNEKLFF. CDR3 nucleotides: TGTGCCAGCAGCGAGGGGCCAACTAATGAAAAACTGTTTTTT.